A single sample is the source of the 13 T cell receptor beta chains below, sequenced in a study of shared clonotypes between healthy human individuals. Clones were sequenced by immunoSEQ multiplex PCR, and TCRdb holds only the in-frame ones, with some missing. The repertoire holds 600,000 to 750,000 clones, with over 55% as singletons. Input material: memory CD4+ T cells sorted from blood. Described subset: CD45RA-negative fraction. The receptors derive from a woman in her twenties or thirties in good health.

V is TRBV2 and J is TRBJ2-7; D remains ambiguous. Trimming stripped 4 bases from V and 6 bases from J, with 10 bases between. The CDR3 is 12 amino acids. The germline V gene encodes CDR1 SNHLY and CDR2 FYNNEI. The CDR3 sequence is CASSVRDFEQYF. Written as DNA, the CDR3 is TGTGCCAGCAGTGTTAGGGATTTCGAGCAGTACTTC. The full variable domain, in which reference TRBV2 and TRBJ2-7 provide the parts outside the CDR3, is EPEVTQTPSHQVTQMGQEVILRCVPISNHLYFYWYRQILGQKVEFLVSFYNNEISEKSEIFDDQFSVERPDGSNFTLKIRSTKLEDSAMYFCASSVRDFEQYFGPGTRLTVT.

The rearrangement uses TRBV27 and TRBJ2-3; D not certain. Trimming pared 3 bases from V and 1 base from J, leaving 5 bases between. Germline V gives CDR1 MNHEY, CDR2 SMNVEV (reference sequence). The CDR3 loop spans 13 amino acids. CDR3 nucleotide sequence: TGTGCCAGCAGTTTTTTGGGCACAGATACGCAGTATTTT. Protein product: CASSFLGTDTQYF.

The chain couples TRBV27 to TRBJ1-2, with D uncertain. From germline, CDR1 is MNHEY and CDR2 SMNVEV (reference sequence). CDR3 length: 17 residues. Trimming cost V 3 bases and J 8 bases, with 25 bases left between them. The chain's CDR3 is CASSFFLDGKGSYGYTF. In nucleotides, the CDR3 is TGTGCCAGCAGTTTCTTTTTGGACGGCAAGGGATCTTACGGCTACACCTTC.

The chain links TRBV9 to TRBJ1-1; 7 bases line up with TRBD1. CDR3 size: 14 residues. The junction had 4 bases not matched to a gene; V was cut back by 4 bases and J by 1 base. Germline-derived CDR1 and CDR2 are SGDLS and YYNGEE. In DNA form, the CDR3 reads TGTGCCAGCAGCCCTCGGGACAGGAACACTGAAGCTTTCTTT. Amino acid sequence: CASSPRDRNTEAFF. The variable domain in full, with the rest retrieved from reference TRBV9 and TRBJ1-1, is DSGVTQTPKHLITATGQRVTLRCSPRSGDLSVYWYQQSLDQGLQFLIQYYNGEERAKGNILERFSAQQFPDLHSELNLSSLELGDSALYFCASSPRDRNTEAFFGQGTRLTVV.

The CDR3 loop is CASSLGPGRIGYTF. The CDR3 nucleotides read TGTGCCAGCAGTTTAGGGCCGGGGAGGATCGGCTACACCTTC. This chain links TRBV28 with TRBJ1-2; no reliable D call. Germline CDR1 reads MDHEN; CDR2 reads SYDVKM. CDR3 length equals 14 residues. V lost 2 bases to trimming and J lost 8 bases, with 15 bases between them.

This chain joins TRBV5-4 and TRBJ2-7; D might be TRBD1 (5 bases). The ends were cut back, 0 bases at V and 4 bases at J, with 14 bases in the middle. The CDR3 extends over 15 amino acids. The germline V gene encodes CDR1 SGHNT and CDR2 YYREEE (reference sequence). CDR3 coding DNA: TGTGCCAGCAGCTTGGTTCCAGGGCAACTTTACGAGCAGTACTTC. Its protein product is CASSLVPGQLYEQYF.

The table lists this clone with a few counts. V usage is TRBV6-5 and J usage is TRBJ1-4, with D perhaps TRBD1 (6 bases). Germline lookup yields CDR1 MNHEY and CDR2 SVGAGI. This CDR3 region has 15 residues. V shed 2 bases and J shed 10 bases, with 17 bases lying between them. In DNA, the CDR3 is TGTGCCAGCAGTTACGTGGTTACAGGGTCAGGAAAACTGTTTTTT. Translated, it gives CASSYVVTGSGKLFF.

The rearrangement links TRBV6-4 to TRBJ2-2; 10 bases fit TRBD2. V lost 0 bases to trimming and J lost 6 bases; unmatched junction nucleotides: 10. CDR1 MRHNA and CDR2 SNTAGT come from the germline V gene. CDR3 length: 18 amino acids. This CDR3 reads CASSDSNWGLAGAGELFF. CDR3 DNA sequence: TGTGCCAGCAGTGACTCGAATTGGGGGCTAGCGGGAGCCGGGGAGCTGTTTTTT.

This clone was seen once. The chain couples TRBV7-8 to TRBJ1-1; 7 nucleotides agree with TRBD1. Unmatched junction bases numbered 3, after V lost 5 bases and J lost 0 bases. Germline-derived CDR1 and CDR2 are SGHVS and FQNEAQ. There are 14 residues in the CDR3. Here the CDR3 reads CASSQTGMNTEAFF. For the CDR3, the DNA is TGTGCCAGCAGCCAGACAGGGATGAACACTGAAGCTTTCTTT. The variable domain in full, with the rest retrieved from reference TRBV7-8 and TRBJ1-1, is GAGVSQSPRYKVAKRGQDVALRCDPISGHVSLFWYQQALGQGPEFLTYFQNEAQLDKSGLPSDRFFAERPEGSVSTLKIQRTQQEDSAVYLCASSQTGMNTEAFFGQGTRLTVV.

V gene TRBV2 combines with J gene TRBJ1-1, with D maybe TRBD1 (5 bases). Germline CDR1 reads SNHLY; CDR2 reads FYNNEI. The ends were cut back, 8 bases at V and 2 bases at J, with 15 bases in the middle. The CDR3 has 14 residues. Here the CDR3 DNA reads TGTGCCAGCGTGGGGGAGTCCGGCAACACTGAAGCTTTCTTT. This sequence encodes CASVGESGNTEAFF.

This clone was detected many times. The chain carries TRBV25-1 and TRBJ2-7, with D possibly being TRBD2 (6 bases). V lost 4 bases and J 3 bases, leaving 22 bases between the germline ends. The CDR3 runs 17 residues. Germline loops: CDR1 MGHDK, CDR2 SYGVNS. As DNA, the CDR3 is TGTGCCAGCAGTGGGGGCAGCGGGTGGGGGACCTACTACGAGCAGTACTTC. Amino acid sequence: CASSGGSGWGTYYEQYF.

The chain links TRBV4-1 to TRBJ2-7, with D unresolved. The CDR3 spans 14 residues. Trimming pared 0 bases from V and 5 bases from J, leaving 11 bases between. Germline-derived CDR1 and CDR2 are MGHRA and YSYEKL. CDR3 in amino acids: CASSQDRVRHEQYF. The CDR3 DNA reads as TGCGCCAGCAGCCAAGATAGAGTCCGTCACGAGCAGTACTTC.

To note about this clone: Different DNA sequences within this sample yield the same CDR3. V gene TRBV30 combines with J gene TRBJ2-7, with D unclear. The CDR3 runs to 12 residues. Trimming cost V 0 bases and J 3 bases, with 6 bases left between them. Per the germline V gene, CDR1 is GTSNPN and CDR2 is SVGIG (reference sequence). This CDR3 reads CAWSVSGYEQYF. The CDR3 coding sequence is TGTGCCTGGAGTGTATCTGGCTACGAGCAGTACTTC.